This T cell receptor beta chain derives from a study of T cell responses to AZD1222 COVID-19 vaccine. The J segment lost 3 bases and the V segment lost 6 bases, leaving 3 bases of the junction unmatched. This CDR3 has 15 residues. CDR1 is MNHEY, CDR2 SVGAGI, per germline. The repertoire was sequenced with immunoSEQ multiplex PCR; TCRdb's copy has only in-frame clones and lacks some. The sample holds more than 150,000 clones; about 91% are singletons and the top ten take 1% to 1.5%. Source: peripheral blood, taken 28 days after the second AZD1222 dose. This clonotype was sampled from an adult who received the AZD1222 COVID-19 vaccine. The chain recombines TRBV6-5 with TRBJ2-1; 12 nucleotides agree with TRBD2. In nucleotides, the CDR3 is TGTGCCAGCAGGCCACTAGCGGGGGGCTACAATGAGCAGTTCTTC. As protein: CASRPLAGGYNEQFF.